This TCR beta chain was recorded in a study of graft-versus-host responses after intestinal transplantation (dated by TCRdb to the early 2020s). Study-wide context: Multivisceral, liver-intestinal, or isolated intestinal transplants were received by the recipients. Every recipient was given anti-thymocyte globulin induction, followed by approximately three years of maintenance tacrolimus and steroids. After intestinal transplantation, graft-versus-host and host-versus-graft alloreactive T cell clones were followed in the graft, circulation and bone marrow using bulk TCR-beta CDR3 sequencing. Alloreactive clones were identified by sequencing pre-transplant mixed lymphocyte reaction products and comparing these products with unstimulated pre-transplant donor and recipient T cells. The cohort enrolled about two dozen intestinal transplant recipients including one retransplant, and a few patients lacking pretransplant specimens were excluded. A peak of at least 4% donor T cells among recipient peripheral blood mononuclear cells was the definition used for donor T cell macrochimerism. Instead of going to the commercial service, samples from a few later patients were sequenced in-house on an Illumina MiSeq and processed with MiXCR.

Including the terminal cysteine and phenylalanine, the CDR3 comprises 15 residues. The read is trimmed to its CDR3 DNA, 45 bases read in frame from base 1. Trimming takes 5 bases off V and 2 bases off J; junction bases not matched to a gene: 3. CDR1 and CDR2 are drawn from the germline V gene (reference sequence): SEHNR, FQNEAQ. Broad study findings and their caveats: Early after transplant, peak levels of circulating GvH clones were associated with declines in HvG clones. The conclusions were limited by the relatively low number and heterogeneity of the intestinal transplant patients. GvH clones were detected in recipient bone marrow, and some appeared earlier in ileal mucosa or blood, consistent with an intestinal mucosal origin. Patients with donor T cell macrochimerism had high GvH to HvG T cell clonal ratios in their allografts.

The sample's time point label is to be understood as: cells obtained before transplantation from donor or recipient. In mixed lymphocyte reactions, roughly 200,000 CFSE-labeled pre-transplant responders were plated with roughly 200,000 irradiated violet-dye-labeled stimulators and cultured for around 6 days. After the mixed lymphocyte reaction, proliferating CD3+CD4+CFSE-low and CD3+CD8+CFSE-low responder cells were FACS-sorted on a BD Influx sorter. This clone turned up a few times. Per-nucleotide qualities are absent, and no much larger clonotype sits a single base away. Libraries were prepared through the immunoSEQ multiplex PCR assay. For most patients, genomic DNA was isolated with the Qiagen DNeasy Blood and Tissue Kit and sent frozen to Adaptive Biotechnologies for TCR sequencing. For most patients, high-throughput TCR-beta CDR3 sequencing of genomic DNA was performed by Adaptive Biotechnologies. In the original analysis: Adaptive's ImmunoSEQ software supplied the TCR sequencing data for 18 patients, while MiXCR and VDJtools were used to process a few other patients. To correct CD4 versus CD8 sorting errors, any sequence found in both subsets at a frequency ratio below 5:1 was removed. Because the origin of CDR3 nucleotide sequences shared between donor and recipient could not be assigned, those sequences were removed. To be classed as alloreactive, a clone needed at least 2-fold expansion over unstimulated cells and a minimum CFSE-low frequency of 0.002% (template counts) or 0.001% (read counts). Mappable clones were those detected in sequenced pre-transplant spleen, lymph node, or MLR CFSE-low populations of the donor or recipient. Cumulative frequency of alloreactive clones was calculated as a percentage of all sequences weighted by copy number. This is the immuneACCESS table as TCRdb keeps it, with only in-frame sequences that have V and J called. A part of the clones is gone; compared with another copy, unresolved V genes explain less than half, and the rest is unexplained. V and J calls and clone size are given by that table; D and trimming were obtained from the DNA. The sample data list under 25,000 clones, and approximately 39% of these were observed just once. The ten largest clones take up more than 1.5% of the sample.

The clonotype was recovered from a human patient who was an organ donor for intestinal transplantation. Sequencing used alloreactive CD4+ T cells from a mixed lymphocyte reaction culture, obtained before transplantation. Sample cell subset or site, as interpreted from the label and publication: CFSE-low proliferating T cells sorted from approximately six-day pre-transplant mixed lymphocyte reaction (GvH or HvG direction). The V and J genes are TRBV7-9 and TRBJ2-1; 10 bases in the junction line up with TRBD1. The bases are TGTGCCAGCAGCCCCGGGACAGGGGCCTACAATGAGCAGTTCTTC. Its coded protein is CASSPGTGAYNEQFF.